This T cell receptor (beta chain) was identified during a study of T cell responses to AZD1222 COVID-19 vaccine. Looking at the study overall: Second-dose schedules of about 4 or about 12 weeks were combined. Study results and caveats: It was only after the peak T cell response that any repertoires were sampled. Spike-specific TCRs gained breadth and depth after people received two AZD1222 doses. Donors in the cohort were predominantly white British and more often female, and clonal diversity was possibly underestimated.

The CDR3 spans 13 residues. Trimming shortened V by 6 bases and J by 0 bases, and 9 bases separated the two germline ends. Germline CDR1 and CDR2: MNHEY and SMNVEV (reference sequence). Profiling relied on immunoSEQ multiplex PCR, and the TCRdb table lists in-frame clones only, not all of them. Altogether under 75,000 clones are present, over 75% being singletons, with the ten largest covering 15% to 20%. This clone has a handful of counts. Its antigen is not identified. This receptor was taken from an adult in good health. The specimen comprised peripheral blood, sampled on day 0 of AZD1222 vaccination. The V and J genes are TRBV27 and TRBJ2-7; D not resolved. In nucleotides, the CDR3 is TGTGCCAGCAGGCCCCCGGGCTCCTACGAGCAGTACTTC. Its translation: CASRPPGSYEQYF.